This note documents a single TCR beta chain sequence. Its specific antigen is unknown. Within one base of it there is no much larger clone, and no base qualities were kept. TCRbeta CDR3 regions were amplified from genomic DNA using the immunoSEQ Assay, a bias-controlled multiplex PCR. As for the original processing: The number of nucleated cells in each sample was estimated from the amplification of reference gene primers within the assay. To quantify the absolute abundance of each unique TCRbeta CDR3 rearrangement, sequence reads were collapsed and filtered. For each sample, productive Simpson clonality was calculated as the square root of Simpson's diversity index across productive rearrangements. The table was pulled from immuneACCESS by TCRdb, which kept in-frame rearrangements only. Such tables lose some clones; where checked, under half of the loss comes from unresolved V genes, and the rest has no known cause. For V, J and clone size, that table is used; D and trimming come from the DNA. The sample table lists 330,000 or so clones, more than 85% of them with a count of one. The ten largest clones capture under 20% of the sample.

Per the germline V gene (reference sequence), MNHEY is the CDR1 and SMNVEV is the CDR2. V gives up 5 bases and J gives up 7 bases, and the segment between their germline ends measures 20 bases. The CDR3 sequence holds 15 residues, the cysteine and phenylalanine included. Here the CDR3 DNA is all that survives: 45 bases in frame from base 1. The data originate from a study of blood T cell repertoires in COVID-19 (dated by TCRdb to 2020 to 2022). Regarding the research as a whole: The collaborator samples originated in the United States, Italy and Spain and spanned the acute and convalescent phases of COVID-19. The dataset comprised deeply sampled blood TCRbeta repertoires from subjects exposed to, actively infected with, or recovered from COVID-19. The samples were drawn from two sources: the first 160 participants of the ongoing ImmuneRACE study, and 950 to 1,500 subjects contributed by 6 global collaborators. The material from the prospective study consisted of cDNA or gDNA derived from T cells, B-cell-depleted T cells, or PBMCs. The sample metadata nearly always contained a de-identified subject ID, COVID-19 status, age in years and sex. The repertoires were released in a freely available public database intended as a resource for research on the immune response to SARS-CoV-2. Where HLA class I and class II types were available, the types were taken from metadata supplied by the sample provider, not from assay-based typing. Overall study outcomes, separate from this receptor: The amount of clinical and demographic metadata varied by source and participant and was provided uncurated.

In the prospective study, participants were about 18 to 100 years old, resided in around 25 geographic areas of the United States, and were enrolled through a virtual design. Cohort assignment in the prospective study relied on participant-reported clinical history from a screening survey and a study questionnaire. For ImmuneRACE Cohort 3, a participant was defined as recovered based on two consecutive negative NP/OP PCR tests, clearance by a healthcare professional, or resolution of symptoms. Mobile phlebotomists in the prospective study collected whole blood, serum and a nasopharyngeal or oropharyngeal swab from every participant. Participants in the prospective study had the option to provide additional blood draws and questionnaires over a roughly two-month period. Before DNA extraction, prospective study blood samples were shipped either frozen or at room temperature.

The sequencing sample was made of PBMCs or T cells enriched from blood (not recorded which). The rearranged chain carries TRBV27 and TRBJ2-5; possibly the D gene is TRBD2, per 6 matching bases. The TCR originated in a woman younger than 45 who had recovered from COVID-19. The sequenced DNA is TGTGCCAGCAGTCCTCGGCGGGGCGAAAGAGTGACCCAGTACTTC. This encodes CASSPRRGERVTQYF.